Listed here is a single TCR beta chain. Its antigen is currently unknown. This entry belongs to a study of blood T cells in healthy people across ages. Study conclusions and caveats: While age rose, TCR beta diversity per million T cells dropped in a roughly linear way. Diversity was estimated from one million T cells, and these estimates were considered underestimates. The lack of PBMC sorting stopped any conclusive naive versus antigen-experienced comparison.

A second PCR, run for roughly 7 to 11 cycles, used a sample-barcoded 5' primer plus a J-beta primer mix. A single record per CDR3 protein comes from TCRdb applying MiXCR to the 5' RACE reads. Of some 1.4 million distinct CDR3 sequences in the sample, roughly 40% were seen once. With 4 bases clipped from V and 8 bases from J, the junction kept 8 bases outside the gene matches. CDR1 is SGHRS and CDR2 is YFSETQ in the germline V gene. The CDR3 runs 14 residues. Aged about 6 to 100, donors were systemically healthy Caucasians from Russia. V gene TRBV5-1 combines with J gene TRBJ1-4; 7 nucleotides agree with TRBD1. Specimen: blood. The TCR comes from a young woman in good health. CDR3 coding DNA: TGCGCCAGCAGCGGGACAGACCCAGACGAAAAACTGTTTTTT. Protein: CASSGTDPDEKLFF.